This entry lists 17 T cell receptor beta chains sequenced from one sample in a study of T-cell reconstitution after alpha-beta-depleted transplantation in children. TCRbeta library construction was performed incorporating unique molecular identifiers. In TCRdb, the PCR reads were re-called with MiXCR into one record per CDR3 protein. The table has fewer than 750,000 distinct CDR3 sequences, 27% seen once. Specimen: PBMCs, collected before TCRalphabeta/CD19-depleted stem cell transplant. The receptors shown here come from a boy in the first two years of life with Wiskott-Aldrich syndrome, due to receive a stem cell transplant.

V gene TRBV20-1 combines with J gene TRBJ2-4; D unresolved. V lost 3 bases and J 2 bases, leaving 8 bases between the germline ends. This CDR3 contains 13 residues. Germline loops: CDR1 DFQATT, CDR2 SNEGSKA (reference sequence). The CDR3 sequence: CSASEVSKNIQYF. The DNA for the CDR3 is TGCAGTGCTAGCGAGGTATCCAAAAACATTCAGTACTTC.

This clonotype has more than one count but fewer than ten. The rearrangement links TRBV10-2 to TRBJ2-6; TRBD2 agrees at 7 bases. The V and J ends lost 9 bases and 2 bases, in that order; junction bases with no gene match: 1. Germline CDR1 is WSHSY and CDR2 is SAAADI. This CDR3 contains 13 residues. The CDR3 sequence: CASGGAGANVLTF. As DNA, the CDR3 is TGCGCCAGTGGGGGGGCTGGGGCCAACGTCCTGACTTTC.

This clonotype was seen a handful of times. The V and J genes are TRBV2 and TRBJ2-3; no definite D call. Germline V gene lookup returns CDR1 SNHLY and CDR2 FYNNEI. CDR3 size: 13 residues. The V gene lost 4 bases and the J gene lost 5 bases, with 10 bases spanning the gap. The CDR3 DNA reads as TGTGCCAGCAGTGCCCGGTCCCGAGATACGCAGTATTTT. It is translated as CASSARSRDTQYF.

There are a few counts of this clonotype. The chain couples TRBV10-1 to TRBJ2-2; D may correspond to TRBD1 or TRBD2 (5 bases each). V was clipped by 3 bases and J by 7 bases, with 12 bases between them. The germline V gene encodes CDR1 WNHNN and CDR2 SYGVQD (reference sequence). This CDR3 spans 14 amino acids. CDR3 bases: TGCGCCAGCAGTGATGTTGGGGGAATCGGGGAGCTGTTTTTT. Encoded protein: CASSDVGGIGELFF.

This clonotype was observed a handful of times. This chain joins TRBV20-1 and TRBJ2-1; possible D gene TRBD2, 7 bases. The CDR3 is 14 residues long. Trimming took 5 bases from V and 5 from J, leaving 16 bases between them. Germline loops: CDR1 DFQATT, CDR2 SNEGSKA (reference sequence). As DNA, the CDR3 is TGCAGTGCTGGGGGGGCTAGCGGAGACAATGAGCAGTTCTTC. Residues: CSAGGASGDNEQFF.

This clonotype was counted a few times. V and J are TRBV25-1 and TRBJ2-1; weak D call: TRBD2 (5 bases). Trimming shortened V by 6 bases and J by 4 bases, and 25 bases separated the two germline ends. Germline CDR1 is MGHDK and CDR2 is SYGVNS. CDR3 length: 18 residues. CDR3 DNA sequence: TGTGCCAGCAGCCCTCCCCTGCGAGGGAGCTTCCTATACAATGAGCAGTTCTTC. It encodes CASSPPLRGSFLYNEQFF.

V and J are TRBV5-6 and TRBJ2-5; 12 bases fit TRBD2. This CDR3 has 20 amino acids. J lost 3 bases, V lost 1 base, and 16 bases had no gene match. Germline-derived CDR1 and CDR2 are SGHDT and YYEEEE. CDR3 coding DNA: TGTGCCAGCAGCTTGTATTGGACTAGCGGGACACGGTTAATCGAAGAGACCCAGTACTTC. Translated: CASSLYWTSGTRLIEETQYF.

This clonotype came up a few times. V is TRBV10-1 and J is TRBJ2-1, with TRBD2 matching over 15 bases. Unmatched junction bases numbered 4, after V lost 0 bases and J lost 7 bases. From germline, CDR1 is WNHNN and CDR2 SYGVQD (reference sequence). The CDR3 is 17 residues long. CDR3: CASSESRGLAGGNEQFF. The CDR3 DNA is TGCGCCAGCAGTGAGTCTCGCGGACTAGCGGGAGGGAATGAGCAGTTCTTC.

This clonotype has a handful of counts. V usage is TRBV4-2 and J usage is TRBJ1-1; D gene uncertain. Per the germline V gene, CDR1 is LGHNA and CDR2 is YNFKEQ. This CDR3 comprises 14 residues. Trimming took off 1 base at V and 0 bases at J, with 6 bases between the two ends. CDR3 coding DNA: TGTGCCAGCAGCCAAGTCGACCTGAACACTGAAGCTTTCTTT. Protein sequence: CASSQVDLNTEAFF.

The chain uses TRBV20-1 and TRBJ2-1; TRBD2 agrees at 14 bases. CDR3 length equals 18 residues. V lost 3 bases, J lost 7 bases, and 14 bases stayed unmatched. In germline, CDR1 is DFQATT, CDR2 SNEGSKA (reference sequence). The CDR3 nucleotides are TGCAGTGCTAGGCCCTCAGGAGGGACTAGCGGGAGTAGGAATGAGCAGTTCTTC. Its protein product is CSARPSGGTSGSRNEQFF.

The table lists this clonotype with a few counts. The chain links TRBV7-2 to TRBJ2-7, with TRBD1 matching over 8 bases. The CDR3 sequence is 15 residues long. J was trimmed by 4 bases and V by 1 base; bases with no gene match: 6. CDR1 and CDR2 from the germline V gene are SGHTA and FQGNSA. CDR3 region: CASSLVQGAPYEQYF. In nucleotides, the CDR3 is TGTGCCAGCAGCTTAGTGCAGGGGGCGCCGTACGAGCAGTACTTC.

The V gene is TRBV12-3 or TRBV12-4, the J gene TRBJ1-4, with D possibly matching TRBD1 (6 bases). The CDR3 spans 18 residues. V dropped 3 bases and J dropped 5 bases, with 22 bases sitting between them. The CDR3 spells CASSLATGQSRMNEKLFF. Written as DNA, the CDR3 is TGTGCCAGCAGTTTGGCCACGGGACAATCCCGTATGAATGAAAAACTGTTTTTT.

This chain uses TRBV27 with TRBJ1-5; D perhaps matches TRBD1 (5 bases). The CDR3 runs to 14 residues. The ends were cut back, 5 bases at V and 5 bases at J, with 13 bases in the middle. Per germline, CDR1 MNHEY and CDR2 SMNVEV (reference sequence). The CDR3, as DNA: TGTGCCAGCAGTCGGACATCGAAGGATCAGCCCCAGCATTTT. It yields the protein CASSRTSKDQPQHF.

V and J are TRBV6-5 and TRBJ2-7; D might be TRBD1 or TRBD2, each matching 5 bases. This CDR3 is built from 16 residues. With 2 bases removed from V and 3 bases from J, the gap between germline ends came to 17 bases. Germline lookup yields CDR1 MNHEY and CDR2 SVGAGI. Here the CDR3 DNA reads TGTGCCAGCAGTTACCGTTCGGGGCATCTCAACTACGAGCAGTACTTC. It codes for CASSYRSGHLNYEQYF.

The J gene is TRBJ1-4, the V gene TRBV7-8; D unresolved. The CDR3 sequence is 14 residues long. Germline V gene data show CDR1 as SGHVS and CDR2 as FQNEAQ. Trimming stripped 3 bases from V and 3 bases from J, with 8 bases between. In DNA form, the CDR3 reads TGTGCCAGCAGCTTGAGGACTTCTAATGAAAAACTGTTTTTT. Translating gives CASSLRTSNEKLFF.

This clonotype was found a few times. The chain joins TRBV19 to TRBJ2-7, with D possibly being TRBD1 (6 bases). The CDR3 covers 16 residues. CDR1 and CDR2 (germline): LNHDA, SQIVND (reference sequence). Deletions cut 4 bases from V and 7 bases from J, with 23 bases between. This CDR3 is CASSRTEVGSFLEQYF. In nucleotides, the CDR3 is TGTGCCAGTAGTAGGACAGAGGTAGGGTCGTTTCTAGAGCAGTACTTC.

This chain joins TRBV24-1 and TRBJ2-5; D is unresolved. Deletions cut 4 bases from V and 5 bases from J, with 10 bases between. There are 13 residues in the CDR3. Germline loops: CDR1 KGHDR, CDR2 SFDVKD. The CDR3 DNA follows: TGTGCCACCAGTGACAACGATCAGGAGACCCAGTACTTC. It yields the protein CATSDNDQETQYF.